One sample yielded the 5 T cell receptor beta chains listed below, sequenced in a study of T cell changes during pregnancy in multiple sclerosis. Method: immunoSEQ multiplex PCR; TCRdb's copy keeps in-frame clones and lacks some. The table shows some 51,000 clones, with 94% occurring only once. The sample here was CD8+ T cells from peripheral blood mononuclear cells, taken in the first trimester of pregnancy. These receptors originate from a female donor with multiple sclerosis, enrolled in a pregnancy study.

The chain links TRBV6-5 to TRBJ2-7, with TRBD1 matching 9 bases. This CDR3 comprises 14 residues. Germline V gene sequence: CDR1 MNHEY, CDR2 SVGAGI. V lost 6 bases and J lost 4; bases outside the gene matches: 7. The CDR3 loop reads CASSAPGQGYEQYF. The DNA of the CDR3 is TGTGCCAGCAGCGCCCCGGGACAGGGTTACGAGCAGTACTTC.

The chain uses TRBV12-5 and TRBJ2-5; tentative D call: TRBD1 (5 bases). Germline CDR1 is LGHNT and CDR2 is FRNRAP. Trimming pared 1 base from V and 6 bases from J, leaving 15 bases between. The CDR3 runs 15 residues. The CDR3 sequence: CASGLGDSTVKTQYF. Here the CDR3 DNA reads TGTGCTAGTGGTTTGGGAGACAGCACCGTAAAGACCCAGTACTTC.

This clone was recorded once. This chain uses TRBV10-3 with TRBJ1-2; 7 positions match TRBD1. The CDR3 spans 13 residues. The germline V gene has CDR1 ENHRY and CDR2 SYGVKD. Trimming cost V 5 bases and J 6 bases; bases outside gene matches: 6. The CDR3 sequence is CAISSTGADGYTF. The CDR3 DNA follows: TGTGCCATCAGTTCTACAGGGGCGGATGGCTACACCTTC.

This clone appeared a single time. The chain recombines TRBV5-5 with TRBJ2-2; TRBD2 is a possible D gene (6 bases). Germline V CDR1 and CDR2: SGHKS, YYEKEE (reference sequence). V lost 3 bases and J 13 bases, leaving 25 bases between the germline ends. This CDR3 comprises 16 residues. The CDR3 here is CASSSNRDSFNSWLFF. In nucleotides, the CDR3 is TGTGCCAGCAGCTCGAACCGGGACTCCTTCAATTCGTGGCTGTTTTTT.

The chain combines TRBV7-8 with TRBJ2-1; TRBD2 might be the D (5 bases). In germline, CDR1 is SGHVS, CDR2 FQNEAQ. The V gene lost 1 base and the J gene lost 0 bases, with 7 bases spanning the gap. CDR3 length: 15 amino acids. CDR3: CASSLVGSSYNEQFF. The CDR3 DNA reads TGTGCCAGCAGCTTAGTTGGGAGCTCCTACAATGAGCAGTTCTTC.